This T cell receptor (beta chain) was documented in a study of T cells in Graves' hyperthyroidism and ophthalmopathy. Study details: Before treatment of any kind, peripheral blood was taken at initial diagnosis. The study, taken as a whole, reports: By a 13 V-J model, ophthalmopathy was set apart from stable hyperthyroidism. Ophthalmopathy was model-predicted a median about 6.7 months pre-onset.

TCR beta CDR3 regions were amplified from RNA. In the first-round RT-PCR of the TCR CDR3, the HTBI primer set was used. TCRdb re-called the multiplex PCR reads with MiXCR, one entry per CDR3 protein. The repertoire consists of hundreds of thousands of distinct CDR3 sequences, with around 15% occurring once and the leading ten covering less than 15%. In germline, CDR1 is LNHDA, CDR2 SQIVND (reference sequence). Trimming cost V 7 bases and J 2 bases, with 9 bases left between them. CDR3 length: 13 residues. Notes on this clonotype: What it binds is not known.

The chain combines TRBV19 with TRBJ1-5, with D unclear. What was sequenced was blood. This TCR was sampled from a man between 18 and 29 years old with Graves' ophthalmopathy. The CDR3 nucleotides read TGTGCCAGTACACAGTACCGCAATCAGCCCCAGCATTTT. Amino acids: CASTQYRNQPQHF.